This T cell receptor beta chain was documented in a study of blood T cell repertoires in COVID-19. Study in general: Spain, Italy and the United States supplied samples that represented acute and convalescent COVID-19.

In the original processing: How many nucleated cells were present was estimated from reference gene primer amplification. Profiling relied on immunoSEQ multiplex PCR, and the TCRdb table lists in-frame clones only, not all of them. For V, J and clone size, that table is used; D and trimming come from the DNA. The table includes about 130,000 clones, approximately 80% detected once. Germline CDR1 SGHRS, CDR2 YFSETQ. V was cut by 0 bases and J by 0 bases, with 10 bases left in between. The CDR3 extends over 16 amino acids. This clonotype was obtained from a man between 60 and 75 years old with acute or convalescent COVID-19. The rearrangement joins TRBV5-1 to TRBJ1-3; D gene ambiguous. Source material: peripheral blood. Written as DNA, the CDR3 is TGCGCCAGCAGCTTGGCCCTCGCCAGCTCTGGAAACACCATATATTTT. It yields the protein CASSLALASSGNTIYF.